Each of the 28 T cell receptor beta chains below was sequenced from the same sample in a study of blood T cell repertoires in COVID-19. Repertoires were generated with immunoSEQ multiplex PCR, while TCRdb's copy carries only in-frame clones and drops some. The sample records roughly 320,000 clones, roughly nine tenths being singletons. The sample taken for sequencing was PBMCs or T cells enriched from blood (not recorded which). The receptors come from a woman under 40 who had been exposed to COVID-19.

The rearrangement links TRBV5-1 to TRBJ2-5, with a weak D call TRBD2 (6 bases). CDR1 and CDR2 (germline): SGHRS, YFSETQ. This CDR3 region has 16 residues. The V and J ends lost 0 bases and 3 bases respectively, with 15 bases between them. The CDR3 spells CASSLGVGGGEETQYF. The CDR3 DNA is TGCGCCAGCAGCTTGGGGGTAGGTGGCGGGGAAGAGACCCAGTACTTC.

A single count supports this clone. This chain uses TRBV7-6 with TRBJ1-4; 8 nucleotides align to TRBD1. From germline, CDR1 is SGHVS and CDR2 FNYEAQ. With 5 bases clipped from V and 7 bases from J, the junction kept 9 bases outside the gene matches. This CDR3 spans 15 amino acids. Here the CDR3 reads CASSRLDRAGEKLFF. Written as DNA, the CDR3 is TGTGCCAGCAGCCGGCTGGACAGGGCAGGTGAAAAACTGTTTTTT. Full variable domain (outside the CDR3, taken from reference TRBV7-6 and TRBJ1-4): GAGVSQSPRYKVTKRGQDVALRCDPISGHVSLYWYRQALGQGPEFLTYFNYEAQQDKSGLPNDRFSAERPEGSISTLTIQRTEQRDSAMYRCASSRLDRAGEKLFFGSGTQLSVL.

J is TRBJ2-5 and V is TRBV4-1; D is possibly TRBD2 (6 bases). Germline values: CDR1 MGHRA, CDR2 YSYEKL. The CDR3 consists of 17 residues. Trimming pared 0 bases from V and 1 base from J, leaving 15 bases between. The DNA of the CDR3 is TGCGCCAGCAGCCAAGATTGGTTCGGAGCGGGCCAAGAGACCCAGTACTTC. This sequence encodes CASSQDWFGAGQETQYF.

The genes are TRBV28 and TRBJ1-2; 7 nucleotides line up with TRBD1. This CDR3 is built from 17 residues. V lost 4 bases to trimming and J lost 4 bases; unmatched junction nucleotides: 15. The germline CDR1 and CDR2 sequences are MDHEN and SYDVKM. The CDR3 bases are TGTGCCAGCAGTTCGGAAACAGGGGTTGGTCAGGGCTATGGCTACACCTTC. This codes for CASSSETGVGQGYGYTF.

The CDR3 loop is CAISADRLLYGYTF. For the CDR3, the DNA is TGTGCCATCAGTGCAGACAGGCTACTCTATGGCTACACCTTC. The V gene is TRBV10-3, the J gene TRBJ1-2, with D possibly TRBD1 on 6 matching bases. CDR3 size: 14 residues. Germline V CDR1 and CDR2: ENHRY, SYGVKD. Trimming left V 4 bases short and J 4 bases short, with 13 bases between.

The chain uses TRBV5-4 and TRBJ1-4, with D unresolved. Trimming removed 3 bases at V and 5 bases at J, with 11 bases between. The CDR3 extends over 14 amino acids. In germline, CDR1 is SGHNT, CDR2 YYREEE (reference sequence). The CDR3 coding sequence is TGTGCCAGCAGCTCGCCGGGAGAGAATGAAAAACTGTTTTTT. Its translation: CASSSPGENEKLFF.

The chain uses TRBV24-1 and TRBJ2-2; 8 nucleotides align to TRBD1. The germline V gene has CDR1 KGHDR and CDR2 SFDVKD. The length of the CDR3 is 17 residues. V was pared by 3 bases and J by 2 bases, with 7 bases of the junction left unmatched. The CDR3 DNA follows: TGTGCCACCAGTGATCCTGACAGGGGTGCCAACACCGGGGAGCTGTTTTTT. This gives the protein CATSDPDRGANTGELFF.

This chain joins TRBV5-6 and TRBJ2-7; 7 bases fit TRBD2. The CDR3 consists of 15 residues. The V and J ends lost 2 bases and 2 bases, in that order; junction bases with no gene match: 7. Germline-derived CDR1 and CDR2 are SGHDT and YYEEEE. For the CDR3, the DNA is TGTGCCAGCAGCTTTAGGGCGGGAGCAGCCTACGAGCAGTACTTC. Translating it yields CASSFRAGAAYEQYF.

This rearrangement joins TRBV5-4 to TRBJ2-5, with TRBD2 matching over 10 bases. The CDR3 has 16 amino acids. Germline V CDR1 and CDR2: SGHNT, YYREEE (reference sequence). The J segment lost 4 bases and the V segment lost 0 bases, leaving 6 bases of the junction unmatched. This CDR3 reads CASSLAVLAGLETQYF. DNA of the CDR3: TGTGCCAGCAGCTTGGCCGTACTAGCGGGGCTAGAGACCCAGTACTTC.

The chain links TRBV30 to TRBJ1-2, with D tentatively TRBD1 (6 bases). The CDR3 is made up of 14 amino acids. CDR1 and CDR2 (germline): GTSNPN, SVGIG (reference sequence). Between the trimmed V and J ends, which lost 4 bases and 8 bases, there was a span of 20 bases. CDR3 in amino acids: CAWTPGVPLGGYTF. The CDR3 DNA is TGTGCCTGGACCCCAGGGGTTCCGTTGGGGGGCTACACCTTC.

J is TRBJ2-6 and V is TRBV4-2, with TRBD1 identical over 7 bases. The V and J ends lost 0 bases and 0 bases, in that order; junction bases with no gene match: 17. In germline, CDR1 is LGHNA, CDR2 YNFKEQ. The CDR3 runs to 22 residues. Here the CDR3 reads CASSQEATGMGLLDSGANVLTF. CDR3 DNA: TGTGCCAGCAGCCAAGAGGCGACAGGGATGGGGTTGTTGGACTCTGGGGCCAACGTCCTGACTTTC.

This sequence joins TRBV7-9 and TRBJ2-7, with TRBD1 identical over 8 bases. The V segment lost 7 bases and the J segment 5 bases; nucleotides outside the gene matches: 7. The CDR3 contains 13 residues. Germline CDR1 is SEHNR and CDR2 is FQNEAQ (reference sequence). CDR3 coding DNA: TGTGCCAGCAAAGGGCCGGACAGGGACGAGCAGTACTTC. Translation gives CASKGPDRDEQYF.

The gene calls are TRBV20-1 and TRBJ2-7; D possibly corresponds to TRBD1 (5 bases). The CDR3 spans 11 residues. V dropped 6 bases and J dropped 2 bases, with 8 bases sitting between them. Germline-derived CDR1 and CDR2 are DFQATT and SNEGSKA (reference sequence). The CDR3 DNA follows: TGCAGTGCCTCGGACACCTACGAGCAGTACTTC. Its translation: CSASDTYEQYF.

The gene calls are TRBV19 and TRBJ1-2, with D possibly being TRBD1 (6 bases). The CDR3 spans 15 residues. Between the trimmed V and J ends, which lost 8 bases and 1 base, there was a span of 17 bases. Germline lookup yields CDR1 LNHDA and CDR2 SQIVND (reference sequence). Here the CDR3 reads CASYSLWTVNYGYTF. The CDR3 DNA reads as TGTGCCAGTTACTCTCTTTGGACAGTTAACTATGGCTACACCTTC.

The CDR3 reads CASSGRGGLQSSYNEQFF. Here the CDR3 DNA reads TGCGCCAGCAGCGGGCGCGGGGGGCTTCAAAGCTCCTACAATGAGCAGTTCTTC. V is TRBV5-1 and J is TRBJ2-1; 8 bases align to TRBD2. J lost 0 bases, V lost 4 bases, and 12 bases had no gene match. The length of the CDR3 is 18 residues. Looked up from germline, CDR1 is SGHRS and CDR2 is YFSETQ.

This clone was recorded once. The chain couples TRBV6-5 to TRBJ1-2, with 7 nucleotides matching TRBD1. This CDR3 contains 15 residues. Germline V gene sequence: CDR1 MNHEY, CDR2 SVGAGI. With V trimmed by 0 bases and J by 6 bases, 7 bases remained unmatched. In DNA, the CDR3 is TGTGCCAGCAGTTACTCGCTTACAGGGGTCGATGGCTACACCTTC. Translation gives CASSYSLTGVDGYTF.

The chain has TRBV10-3 and TRBJ2-5; 7 bases agree with TRBD2. In germline, CDR1 is ENHRY, CDR2 SYGVKD. CDR3 size: 15 residues. V gave up 4 bases and J gave up 1 base; unmatched junction bases: 6. Written as DNA, the CDR3 is TGTGCCATCAGTGGCAAGCGGGGAAGCCAAGAGACCCAGTACTTC. This sequence encodes CAISGKRGSQETQYF.

To note about this clone: This sample includes further DNA sequences coding for the same CDR3. The genes are TRBV6-6 and TRBJ2-7; 14 bases agree with TRBD2. J was trimmed by 2 bases and V by 4 bases; bases with no gene match: 1. The germline V gene has CDR1 MNHNY and CDR2 SVGAGI (reference sequence). This CDR3 spans 15 amino acids. The CDR3 DNA reads TGTGCCAGCAGTTCGACTAGCGGGGGGGCCTACGAGCAGTACTTC. As protein: CASSSTSGGAYEQYF.

The V gene is TRBV18, the J gene TRBJ2-3; the D is unclear. This CDR3 spans 13 amino acids. V gave up 3 bases and J gave up 5 bases, with 9 bases separating them. The V gene's germline CDR1 is KGHSH and CDR2 LQKENI. CDR3 sequence reads: CASSPRGGDTQYF. The CDR3 DNA is TGTGCCAGCTCACCGAGAGGTGGAGATACGCAGTATTTT. Supplemented by reference TRBV18 and TRBJ2-3, the full variable domain reads NAGVMQNPRHLVRRRGQEARLRCSPMKGHSHVYWYRQLPEEGLKFMVYLQKENIIDESGMPKERFSAEFPKEGPSILRIQQVVRGDSAAYFCASSPRGGDTQYFGPGTRLTVL.

The V call is TRBV29-1, the J call TRBJ2-1; 8 nucleotides align to TRBD2. V shed 5 bases and J 5 bases; nucleotides not matched to a gene: 8. Germline values: CDR1 SQVTM, CDR2 ANQGSEA. The CDR3 loop spans 14 amino acids. The CDR3 protein is CSVQRGMGNNEQFF. CDR3 DNA sequence: TGCAGCGTTCAGCGGGGGATGGGGAACAATGAGCAGTTCTTC.

The chain links TRBV6-1 to TRBJ2-5; weak D call: TRBD1 (5 bases). V lost 3 bases and J lost 5, with 13 bases in between. This CDR3 spans 14 amino acids. Germline assignment: CDR1 MNHNS and CDR2 SASEGT. CDR3 residues: CASSDQLRGETQYF. For the CDR3, the DNA is TGTGCCAGCAGTGACCAGCTAAGGGGTGAGACCCAGTACTTC.

The count of this clone is one. The chain employs TRBV7-2 and TRBJ1-6; no reliable D call. Trimming pared 3 bases from V and 4 bases from J, leaving 13 bases between. CDR1 and CDR2 (germline): SGHTA, FQGNSA. The CDR3 is 16 residues long. The CDR3 sequence is CASSLMGEGYNSPLHF. CDR3 bases: TGTGCCAGCAGCTTGATGGGTGAGGGATATAATTCACCCCTCCACTTT. Full variable domain (outside the CDR3, taken from reference TRBV7-2 and TRBJ1-6): GAGVSQSPSNKVTEKGKDVELRCDPISGHTALYWYRQSLGQGLEFLIYFQGNSAPDKSGLPSDRFSAERTGGSVSTLTIQRTQQEDSAVYLCASSLMGEGYNSPLHFGNGTRLTVT.

The chain carries TRBV18 and TRBJ2-2; possibly TRBD1 for D (5 bases). The CDR3 consists of 15 residues. Trimming took 4 bases from V and 4 from J, leaving 13 bases between them. The V gene's germline CDR1 is KGHSH and CDR2 LQKENI. The CDR3 here is CASSQRQSPTGELFF. In DNA form, the CDR3 reads TGTGCCAGCTCACAGCGACAGAGCCCCACCGGGGAGCTGTTTTTT.

CDR3 residues: CASSLGTAQYF. The CDR3 DNA follows: TGTGCCAGCAGCCTTGGGACAGCCCAGTACTTC. The chain links TRBV14 to TRBJ2-5; the match to TRBD1 covers 7 bases. Germline-derived CDR1 and CDR2 are SGHDN and FVKESK. The V segment lost 4 bases and the J segment 9 bases; nucleotides outside the gene matches: 2. The length of the CDR3 is 11 residues. Variable domain in full (rest from reference TRBV14 and TRBJ2-5): EAGVTQFPSHSVIEKGQTVTLRCDPISGHDNLYWYRRVMGKEIKFLLHFVKESKQDESGMPNNRFLAERTGGTYSTLKVQPAELEDSGVYFCASSLGTAQYFGPGTRLLVL.

This chain links TRBV5-8 with TRBJ2-3; 8 nucleotides match TRBD1. Germline CDR1 is SGHTS and CDR2 is YDEGEE. This CDR3 contains 16 residues. V lost 4 bases to trimming and J lost 0 bases; unmatched junction nucleotides: 7. The CDR3 sequence: CASSQGQGTSTDTQYF. The DNA of the CDR3 is TGTGCCAGCAGCCAAGGACAGGGAACTAGCACAGATACGCAGTATTTT.

CDR3 sequence (DNA): TGTGCCAGCAGTGTACTCACCGGGACATCCTACAATGAGCAGTTCTTC. Encoded protein: CASSVLTGTSYNEQFF. V gene TRBV6-2 or TRBV6-3 combines with J gene TRBJ2-1; D is perhaps TRBD1 (6 bases). Germline loops: CDR1 MNHEY, CDR2 SVGEGT. This CDR3 has 16 residues. V was clipped by 5 bases and J by 1 base, with 15 bases between them.

V usage is TRBV9 and J usage is TRBJ1-1; D is possibly TRBD1 (6 bases). Trimming shortened V by 4 bases and J by 1 base, and 11 bases separated the two germline ends. The germline CDR1 and CDR2 sequences are SGDLS and YYNGEE. There are 14 residues in the CDR3. The CDR3 is CASSPAGENTEAFF. The DNA for the CDR3 is TGTGCCAGCAGCCCAGCAGGGGAGAACACTGAAGCTTTCTTT. Combining the CDR3 with reference TRBV9 and TRBJ1-1 gives the whole variable domain DSGVTQTPKHLITATGQRVTLRCSPRSGDLSVYWYQQSLDQGLQFLIQYYNGEERAKGNILERFSAQQFPDLHSELNLSSLELGDSALYFCASSPAGENTEAFFGQGTRLTVV.

This clone showed up just once. This chain joins TRBV6-5 and TRBJ2-1, with 11 nucleotides matching TRBD2. Germline CDR1 MNHEY, CDR2 SVGAGI. V gave up 8 bases and J gave up 6 bases; unmatched junction bases: 9. The CDR3 runs 15 residues. This CDR3 reads CASCSGGALSNEQFF. The CDR3 bases are TGTGCCAGCTGTAGCGGGGGGGCTCTTTCCAATGAGCAGTTCTTC.